This T cell receptor (beta chain) was sequenced for a study of OX40 agonist ivuxolimab in advanced cancers. Regarding the research as a whole: Ivuxolimab was a fully human IgG2 agonistic monoclonal antibody targeting the costimulatory receptor OX40 (CD134). Intravenous ivuxolimab was administered to patients every 2 weeks at six dose levels: 0.01, 0.1, 0.3, 1.5, 3 and 10 mg/kg. Of the approximately 50 dose-escalation patients, hepatocellular carcinoma was present in about 20, melanoma in around 15, renal cell carcinoma in 9 and head and neck cancer in 9. The dose-escalation cohort was about 83% male with a mean age of 60 years, ranging from roughly 20 to 80. Prior anti-PD-1, anti-PD-L1 or anti-CTLA-4 therapy was permitted, and 40% of dose-escalation patients had received checkpoint inhibitors. Three dose-escalation patients achieved partial responses, one with hepatocellular carcinoma and two with cutaneous melanoma. Peripheral TCRbeta sequencing aimed to test whether ivuxolimab altered TCR sequence diversity and caused clonal T-cell expansion. The monotherapy dose-escalation portion (N of about 50 patients) of the phase I ivuxolimab trial is reported in the paper.

Genomic DNA was extracted from sorted cells for sequencing of the TCRbeta CDR3 region. The immunoSEQ Assay was used to sequence the TCRbeta CDR3 regions. TCRdb took over this immuneACCESS table, retaining in-frame rearrangements with V and J assigned. Such tables are incomplete; in checked studies, under half of the missing clones stem from an unresolved V gene, and the remainder is unexplained. This sample gives 45,000 to 55,000 clones in total; roughly 80% of them show up just once. The top ten constitute roughly 1.1% of the sample. Study-wide findings and limitations: The antigen specificity of the peripheral T cells that underwent clonal expansion was not determined. At doses from 0.1 to 3.0 mg/kg, clonal expansion was seen in both CD4+ and CD8+ blood T cells between baseline and week 6. Low levels of normalized T-cell clonal expansion were also seen in some patients who did not respond. In the 0.1-3.0 mg/kg groups, partial responders were among the patients with the lowest normalized peripheral clonal expansion, particularly in CD8+ T cells. After ivuxolimab, CD8+ T cells had more expanded clones than CD4+ T cells on average.

The trial excluded patients who had a history of autoimmune disease or who were on systemic immunosuppression. In every dose cohort, peripheral blood was drawn for TCR sequencing at baseline, cycle 4 day 1, and cycle 7 day 1. Samples came from an open-label, multicenter, first-in-human phase I dose-escalation trial of ivuxolimab. Adults with locally advanced or metastatic melanoma, renal cell, hepatocellular, or head and neck squamous cell carcinoma were enrolled in the trial. Before TCR sequencing, CD4+ T cells and CD8+ T cells were sorted from peripheral blood as separate populations. This clone has more than one count but fewer than ten. The antigen it binds to is not known. Nothing much larger sits one base from this clone, and base qualities are not available. Counted from cysteine to phenylalanine, this CDR3 has 13 amino acids. The read is trimmed to its CDR3 DNA, 39 bases read in frame from base 1. After removal of 0 bases from V and 6 bases from J, the junction retains 4 bases not matched to a gene. The germline V gene (reference sequence) provides CDR1 GTSNPN and CDR2 SVGIG.

Source: CD4+ or CD8+ T cells sorted from blood, taken in a trial of the OX40 agonist ivuxolimab. This TCR derives from an adult with an advanced solid tumor such as melanoma, head and neck, liver or kidney cancer. The chain is encoded by TRBV30 joined to TRBJ2-7, and 8 junction bases match TRBD2. The bases read TGTGCCTGGAGTGTACGGAGCGGGAGCGAGCAGTACTTC. Translated, this gives CAWSVRSGSEQYF. With the rest looked up from the reference TRBV30 and TRBJ2-7 genes rather than sequenced, the full variable domain is SQTIHQWPATLVQPVGSPLSLECTVEGTSNPNLYWYRQAAGRGLQLLFYSVGIGQISSEVPQNLSASRPQDRQFILSSKKLLLSDSGFYLCAWSVRSGSEQYFGPGTRLTVT.